This T cell receptor beta chain emerged from a study of neurological immune-mediated disorders. This clonotype counts as medium-sized. TCRdb passed the 5' RACE reads through MiXCR, listing each CDR3 protein once. The data show 26,000 or so distinct CDR3 sequences, around 12% seen once. The CDR3 is made up of 16 amino acids. V was cut by 6 bases and J by 1 base, with 17 bases left in between. Germline values: CDR1 MNHEY, CDR2 SMNVEV (reference sequence). Sequences were obtained from PBMCs. This sequence was found in a man in his sixties in good health. The rearrangement links TRBV27 to TRBJ2-3; D is possibly TRBD1 or TRBD2 (5 bases each). CDR3 sequence (DNA): TGTGCCAGCAGCCGTCGGGGACGGGGAGGCACAGATACGCAGTATTTT. It is translated as CASSRRGRGGTDTQYF.